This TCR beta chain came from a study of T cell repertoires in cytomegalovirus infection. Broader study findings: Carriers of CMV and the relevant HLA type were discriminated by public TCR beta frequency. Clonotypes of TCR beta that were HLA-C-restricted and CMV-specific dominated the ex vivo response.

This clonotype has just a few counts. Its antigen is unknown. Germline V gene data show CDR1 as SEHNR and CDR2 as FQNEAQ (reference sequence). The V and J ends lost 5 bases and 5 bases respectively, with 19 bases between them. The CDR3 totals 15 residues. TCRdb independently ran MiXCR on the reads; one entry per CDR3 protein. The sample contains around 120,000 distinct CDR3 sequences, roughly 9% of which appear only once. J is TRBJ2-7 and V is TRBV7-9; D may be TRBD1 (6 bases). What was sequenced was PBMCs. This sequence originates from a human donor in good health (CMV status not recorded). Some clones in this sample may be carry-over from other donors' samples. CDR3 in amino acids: CASSPRRTDDDEQYF. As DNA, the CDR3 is TGTGCCAGCAGCCCACGCCGGACAGACGACGACGAGCAGTACTTC.